One and the same sample provided the 12 T cell receptor beta chains below, sequenced in a study of T cell responses to AZD1222 COVID-19 vaccine. Sequencing used immunoSEQ multiplex PCR; TCRdb keeps in-frame clones, though not all of them. Altogether around 100,000 clones are present, about 90% being singletons, with the ten largest covering 2.5%. Material: peripheral blood, obtained 28 days after the second AZD1222 dose. All receptors come from an adult who received the AZD1222 COVID-19 vaccine.

This clone was recorded once. The chain uses TRBV18 and TRBJ1-4, with D uncertain. Trimming took 5 bases from V and 2 from J, leaving 12 bases between them. The CDR3 sequence is 15 residues long. CDR1 is KGHSH and CDR2 is LQKENI in the germline V gene. In DNA, the CDR3 is TGTGCCAGCTCAGACGGTAAAGACACTAATGAAAAACTGTTTTTT. This codes for CASSDGKDTNEKLFF.

This chain links TRBV18 with TRBJ1-3, with D maybe TRBD1 (6 bases). There are 15 residues in the CDR3. V lost 3 bases, J lost 4 bases, and 13 bases lay in between. Germline CDR1 and CDR2: KGHSH and LQKENI. CDR3 in DNA: TGTGCCAGCTCACCGCGGACAGACATGGGAAACACCATATATTTT. It is translated as CASSPRTDMGNTIYF.

On this clone: Its ends do not fully match the called genes, so a read error is possible. The gene calls are TRBV7-7 and TRBJ1-5; D is perhaps TRBD1 (5 bases). The CDR3 totals 13 residues. Germline CDR1 and CDR2: SSHAT and FNYEAQ (reference sequence). CDR3: CASSLGVNQPQHF. In DNA form, the CDR3 reads TGTGCTAGCAGCTTAGGGGTAAATCAGCCCCAGCATTTT. Full variable domain (outside the CDR3, taken from reference TRBV7-7 and TRBJ1-5): GAGVSQSPRYKVTKRGQDVTLRCDPISSHATLYWYQQALGQGPEFLTYFNYEAQPDKSGLPSDRFSAERPEGSISTLTIQRTEQRDSAMYRCASSLGVNQPQHFGDGTRLSIL.

This chain uses TRBV5-1 with TRBJ2-7; D is ambiguous. V was cut by 3 bases and J by 0 bases, with 4 bases left in between. Germline assignment: CDR1 SGHRS and CDR2 YFSETQ. This CDR3 has 12 amino acids. DNA for the CDR3: TGCGCCAGCAGCTCTCCCTCCTACGAGCAGTACTTC. Amino acid sequence: CASSSPSYEQYF.

The rearrangement joins TRBV29-1 to TRBJ2-3; D possibly corresponds to TRBD2 (5 bases). CDR1 is SQVTM and CDR2 is ANQGSEA in the germline V gene. The CDR3 has 14 residues. Deletions cut 0 bases from V and 1 base from J, with 8 bases between. In nucleotides, the CDR3 is TGCAGCGTTGAAGATGGGAGCGGCACAGATACGCAGTATTTT. Residues: CSVEDGSGTDTQYF.

V is TRBV28 and J is TRBJ2-1; TRBD1 aligns across 9 bases. CDR1 and CDR2 from the germline V gene are MDHEN and SYDVKM. V lost 5 bases to trimming and J lost 4 bases; unmatched junction nucleotides: 9. The CDR3 contains 16 residues. The CDR3: CASSPQGDRVYNEQFF. In DNA form, the CDR3 reads TGTGCCAGCAGTCCTCAAGGGGACAGGGTATACAATGAGCAGTTCTTC.

The J gene is TRBJ1-1, the V gene TRBV15, with 8 bases lining up with TRBD1. The CDR3 runs 16 residues. V lost 0 bases and J lost 0; bases outside the gene matches: 3. The germline V gene encodes CDR1 LNHNV and CDR2 YYDKDF (reference sequence). This chain's CDR3 is CATSRDRGLMNTEAFF. The CDR3 coding sequence is TGTGCCACCAGCAGAGACAGGGGGCTCATGAACACTGAAGCTTTCTTT.

The chain combines TRBV18 with TRBJ2-2; D gene ambiguous. The CDR3 consists of 16 residues. The germline gives CDR1 KGHSH, CDR2 LQKENI. V was pared by 3 bases and J by 4 bases, with 15 bases between. CDR3 sequence (DNA): TGTGCCAGCTCACCGATTTCCTCCCGCGGCACCGGGGAGCTGTTTTTT. It translates to CASSPISSRGTGELFF.

The V gene is TRBV27, the J gene TRBJ1-1, with TRBD1 matching 8 bases. The J segment lost 2 bases and the V segment lost 3 bases, leaving 11 bases of the junction unmatched. The CDR3 extends over 17 amino acids. From germline, CDR1 is MNHEY and CDR2 SMNVEV (reference sequence). The CDR3 spells CASSFTGAGGGNTEAFF. CDR3 DNA sequence: TGTGCCAGCAGTTTTACTGGGGCAGGGGGCGGAAACACTGAAGCTTTCTTT.

A few counts support this clone. This chain links TRBV6-1 with TRBJ1-2; maybe TRBD1 (5 bases). Trimming removed 1 base from V and 4 bases from J, with 13 bases in between. Germline CDR1 MNHNS, CDR2 SASEGT. This CDR3 contains 15 residues. The CDR3 bases are TGTGCCAGCAGTGAAGTGGGGACGGGGGGCTATGGCTACACCTTC. Protein sequence: CASSEVGTGGYGYTF.

V and J are TRBV5-1 and TRBJ1-1; no firm D call. This CDR3 spans 16 amino acids. Germline loops: CDR1 SGHRS, CDR2 YFSETQ. Trimming cost V 0 bases and J 0 bases, with 12 bases left between them. CDR3 sequence (DNA): TGCGCCAGCAGCTTGGACCGGCAGCTTATGAACACTGAAGCTTTCTTT. This sequence encodes CASSLDRQLMNTEAFF.

The rearrangement uses TRBV18 and TRBJ1-1; D ambiguous. The CDR3 is 12 amino acids. V shed 3 bases and J shed 2 bases, with 4 bases lying between them. The V gene's germline CDR1 is KGHSH and CDR2 LQKENI. The CDR3, as DNA: TGTGCCAGCTCACCCGACAACACTGAAGCTTTCTTT. It encodes CASSPDNTEAFF.